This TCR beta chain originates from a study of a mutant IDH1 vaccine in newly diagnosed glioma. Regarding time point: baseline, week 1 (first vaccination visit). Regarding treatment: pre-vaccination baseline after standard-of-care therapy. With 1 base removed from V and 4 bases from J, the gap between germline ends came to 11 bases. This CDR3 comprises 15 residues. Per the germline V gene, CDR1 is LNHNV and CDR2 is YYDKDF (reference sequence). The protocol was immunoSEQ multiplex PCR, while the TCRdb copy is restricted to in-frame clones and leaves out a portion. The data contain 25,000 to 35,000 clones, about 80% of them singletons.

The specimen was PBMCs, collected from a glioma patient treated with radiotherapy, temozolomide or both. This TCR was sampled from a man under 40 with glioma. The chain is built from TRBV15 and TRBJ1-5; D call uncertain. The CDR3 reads CATSRGIRKNQPQHF. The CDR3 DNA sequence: TGTGCCACCAGCAGAGGAATCAGAAAAAATCAGCCCCAGCATTTT.